Listed below are T cell receptor beta chains from one sample, sequenced in a study of Ad26.COV2.S vaccination and SARS-CoV-2 variants. Using immunoSEQ multiplex PCR, the repertoire was profiled, and TCRdb retains in-frame clones only, with some absent. The repertoire includes 350,000 to 450,000 clones, roughly 84% of them detected once, and 3% to 4% sits in the top ten. The sequencing here drew on peripheral blood, taken in a trial of Ad26.COV2.S vaccine versus placebo. These receptors all come from a person aged 18-60 years who received the Ad26.COV2.S COVID-19 vaccine or a placebo. Each CDR3 is given with its conserved first and last residue. The D gene is left open where the match is weak. Size tells how often a clone was seen (once, few, many) or the class of an expanded clone, and some rows leave it out.

J gene | D gene | clone size | V gene | CDR3 DNA | CDR3 protein
TRBJ2-5 | . | . | TRBV4-3 | TGCGCCAGCAGCCAAGATCGTGACGAGACCCAGTACTTC | CASSQDRDETQYF
TRBJ1-5 | . | once | TRBV10-3 | TGTGCCATCAGGGAGGAGAACCAGCCCCAGCATTTT | CAIREENQPQHF
TRBJ2-7 | TRBD2 | . | TRBV6-2/TRBV6-3 | TGTGCCAGCAGTCCAGGTTCCGGGAGGGGGGTCGACGAGCAGTACTTC | CASSPGSGRGVDEQYF
TRBJ1-4 | TRBD1 | . | TRBV30 | TGTGCCTGGAGTGTAACCGGACCGGGACAGATGTTTTTT | CAWSVTGPGQMFF
TRBJ2-1 | . | once | TRBV7-2 | TGTGCCAGCAGCTTAATTCGTAGCGTCGGGAGCAGGGGTAATGAGCAGTTCTTC | CASSLIRSVGSRGNEQFF
TRBJ1-2 | . | once | TRBV30 | TGTGCCTGGCGAAGGGGTGCCTATGGCTACACCTTC | CAWRRGAYGYTF
TRBJ1-6 | . | . | TRBV6-5 | TGTGCCAGCAGTACGAGCAGATATAATTCACCCCTCCACTTT | CASSTSRYNSPLHF
TRBJ1-2 | . | . | TRBV5-4 | TGTGCCAGCAGCTTGTTGGGGACTTCTTATGGCTACACCTTC | CASSLLGTSYGYTF
TRBJ2-7 | TRBD2 | . | TRBV27 | TGTGCCAGCAGTTTGTCAGCGGGAACCTACGAGCAGTACTTC | CASSLSAGTYEQYF
TRBJ1-3 | . | . | TRBV29-1 | TGCAGCGTCCTCGGTCGGAGGGATGGAAACACCATATATTTT | CSVLGRRDGNTIYF
TRBJ1-3 | . | . | TRBV10-3 | TGTGCCATCAGTGAGCCCGACAGGAGGGACACCATATATTTT | CAISEPDRRDTIYF
TRBJ1-6 | TRBD1 | . | TRBV6-5 | TGTGCCAGCAGTTATGGGGACAGGGGAAGTTCACCCCTTCACTTT | CASSYGDRGSSPLHF
TRBJ2-7 | TRBD1 | . | TRBV18 | TGTGCCAGCTCACCTACCGGGACAGTCTACGAGCAGTACTTC | CASSPTGTVYEQYF
TRBJ1-1 | . | . | TRBV16 | TGTGCCAGCAGCATTCAGAGGGCCAACACTGAAGCTTTCTTT | CASSIQRANTEAFF
TRBJ2-1 | . | . | TRBV7-6 | TGTGCCAGCAGCTTAGCTCGTTCCCCCTTCAATGAGCAGTTCTTC | CASSLARSPFNEQFF
TRBJ1-6 | . | . | TRBV19 | TGTGCCAGTAGCCTTGTTAATTCACCCCTCCACTTT | CASSLVNSPLHF
TRBJ1-3 | . | . | TRBV2 | TGTGCCAGCAGTGAGACTGAGAGCTCTGGAAACACCATATATTTT | CASSETESSGNTIYF
TRBJ1-2 | . | . | TRBV2 | TGTGCCAGCACCAGGGACACGAACTATGGCTACACCTTC | CASTRDTNYGYTF
TRBJ2-7 | . | once | TRBV19 | TGTGCCAGTAGTGAAGGTCCGAACTACGAGCAGTACTTC | CASSEGPNYEQYF
TRBJ2-3 | . | . | TRBV5-4 | TGTGCCAGCAGCAGCAAAACCACCACCCCACGGAGAGATACGCAGTATTTT | CASSSKTTTPRRDTQYF
TRBJ1-2 | . | . | TRBV5-6 | TGTGCCAGCAGCTCACGATTCGGGGGCTTTGTCTATGGCTACACCTTC | CASSSRFGGFVYGYTF
TRBJ2-7 | TRBD2 | once | TRBV19 | TGTGCCAGTAGTAGTAGCGGGATCGGGCCCTACGAGCAGTACTTC | CASSSSGIGPYEQYF
TRBJ2-3 | TRBD2 | . | TRBV6-5 | TGTGCCAGCACCGCGACTAGCGGGGGTATAAATACGCAGTATTTT | CASTATSGGINTQYF
TRBJ2-7 | . | . | TRBV5-5 | TGTGCCAGCAGCCGTGAGAACCGTGTCGATCTCTACGAGCAGTACTTC | CASSRENRVDLYEQYF
TRBJ2-7 | . | . | TRBV7-9 | TGTGCCAGCAGCTTAGCGGGAACAGGGTCCTACGAGCAGTACTTC | CASSLAGTGSYEQYF
TRBJ2-3 | . | . | TRBV10-1 | TGCGCCAGCAGTTCCCAACTTCCAGGTGGCAGAGATACGCAGTATTTT | CASSSQLPGGRDTQYF
TRBJ1-6 | . | once | TRBV3-1/TRBV3-2 | TGTGCCAGCAGCCTATTAGCCCAGGGGTTATCACCCCTCCACTTT | CASSLLAQGLSPLHF
TRBJ2-3 | TRBD2 | . | TRBV7-2 | TGTGCCAGCAGCTTAGCGTCTGACGGGGGGGCTGGCACAGATACGCAGTATTTT | CASSLASDGGAGTDTQYF
TRBJ1-2 | . | . | TRBV7-2 | TGTGCCAGCTCGGAGGGAGGGGGAGGCAGGGGTAATGGCTACACCTTC | CASSEGGGGRGNGYTF
TRBJ1-2 | TRBD1 | . | TRBV5-1 | TGCGCCAGCTATGCATCGGGACAGTCGTCTGGAGGCTACACCTTC | CASYASGQSSGGYTF
TRBJ1-6 | TRBD1 | . | TRBV27 | TGTGCCAGCAGTCCCCTTGGGGGACAGGGTAGTTCACCCCTCCACTTT | CASSPLGGQGSSPLHF